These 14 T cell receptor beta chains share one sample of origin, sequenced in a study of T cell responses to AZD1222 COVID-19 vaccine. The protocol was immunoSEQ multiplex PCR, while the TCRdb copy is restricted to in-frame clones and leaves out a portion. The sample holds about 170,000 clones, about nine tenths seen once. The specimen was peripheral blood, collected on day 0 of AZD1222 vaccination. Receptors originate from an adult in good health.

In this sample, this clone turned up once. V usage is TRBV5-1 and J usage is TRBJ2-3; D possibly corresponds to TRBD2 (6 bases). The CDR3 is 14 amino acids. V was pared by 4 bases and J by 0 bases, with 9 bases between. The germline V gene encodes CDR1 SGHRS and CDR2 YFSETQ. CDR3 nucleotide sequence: TGCGCCAGCAGCCGGGAGACTAGCACAGATACGCAGTATTTT. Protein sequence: CASSRETSTDTQYF.

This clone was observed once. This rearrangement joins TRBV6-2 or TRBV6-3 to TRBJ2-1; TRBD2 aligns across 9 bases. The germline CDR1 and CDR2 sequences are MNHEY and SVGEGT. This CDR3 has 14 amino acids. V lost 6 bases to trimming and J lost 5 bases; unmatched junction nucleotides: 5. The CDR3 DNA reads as TGTGCCAGCAGCCCTAGCGGGACTAACAATGAGCAGTTCTTC. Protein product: CASSPSGTNNEQFF.

The CDR3 loop is CASSPGTSGGLYQETQYF. For the CDR3, the DNA is TGTGCCAGCAGCCCTGGGACTAGCGGGGGCCTTTACCAAGAGACCCAGTACTTC. The J gene is TRBJ2-5, the V gene TRBV9; 14 bases agree with TRBD2. V shed 4 bases and J 0 bases; nucleotides not matched to a gene: 8. The CDR3 has 18 amino acids. CDR1 and CDR2 from the germline V gene are SGDLS and YYNGEE.

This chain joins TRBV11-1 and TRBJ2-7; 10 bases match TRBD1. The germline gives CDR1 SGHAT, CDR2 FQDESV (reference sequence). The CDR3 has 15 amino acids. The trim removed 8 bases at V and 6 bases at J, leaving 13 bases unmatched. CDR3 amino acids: CASQPGQGQSGEQYF. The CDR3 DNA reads TGTGCCAGCCAACCGGGACAGGGGCAGTCAGGCGAGCAGTACTTC.

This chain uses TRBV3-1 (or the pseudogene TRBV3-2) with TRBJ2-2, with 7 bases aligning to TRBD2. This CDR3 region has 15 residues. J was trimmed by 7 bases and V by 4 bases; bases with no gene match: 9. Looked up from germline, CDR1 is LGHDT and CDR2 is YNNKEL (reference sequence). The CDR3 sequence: CASSPVRGVGGELFF. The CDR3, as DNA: TGTGCCAGCAGCCCAGTCCGGGGGGTCGGCGGGGAGCTGTTTTTT.

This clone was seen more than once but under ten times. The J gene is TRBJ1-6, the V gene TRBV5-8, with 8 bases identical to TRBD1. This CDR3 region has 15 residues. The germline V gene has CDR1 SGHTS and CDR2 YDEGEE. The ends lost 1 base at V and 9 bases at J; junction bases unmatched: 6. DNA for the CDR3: TGTGCCAGCAGCTTGACAGGGGGTAGGATTTCACCCCTCCACTTT. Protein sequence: CASSLTGGRISPLHF.

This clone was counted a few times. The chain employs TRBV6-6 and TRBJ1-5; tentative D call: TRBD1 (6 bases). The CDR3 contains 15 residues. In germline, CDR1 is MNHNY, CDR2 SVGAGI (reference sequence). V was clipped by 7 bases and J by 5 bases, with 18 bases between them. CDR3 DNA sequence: TGTGCCAGCATGAGTCAACAGGGCGAGTATCAGCCCCAGCATTTT. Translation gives CASMSQQGEYQPQHF.

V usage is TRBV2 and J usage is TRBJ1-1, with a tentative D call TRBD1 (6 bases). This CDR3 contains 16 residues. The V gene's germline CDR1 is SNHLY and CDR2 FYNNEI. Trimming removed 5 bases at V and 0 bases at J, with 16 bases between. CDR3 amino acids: CASSPDRTPMNTEAFF. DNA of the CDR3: TGTGCCAGCAGTCCAGACAGGACCCCTATGAACACTGAAGCTTTCTTT.

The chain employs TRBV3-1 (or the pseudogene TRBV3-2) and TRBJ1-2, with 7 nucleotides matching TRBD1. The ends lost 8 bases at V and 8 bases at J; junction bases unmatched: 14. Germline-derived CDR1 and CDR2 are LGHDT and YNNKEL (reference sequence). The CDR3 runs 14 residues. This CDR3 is CASGPGTALGGYTF. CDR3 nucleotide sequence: TGTGCCAGCGGGCCTGGGACAGCCTTAGGAGGCTACACCTTC.

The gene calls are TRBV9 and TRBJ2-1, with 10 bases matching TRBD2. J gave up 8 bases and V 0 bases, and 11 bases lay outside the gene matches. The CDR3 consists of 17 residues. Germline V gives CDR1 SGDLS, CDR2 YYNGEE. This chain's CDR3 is CASSVAVSGGAGYEQFF. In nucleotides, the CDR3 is TGTGCCAGCAGCGTAGCCGTAAGCGGGGGGGCTGGGTATGAGCAGTTCTTC.

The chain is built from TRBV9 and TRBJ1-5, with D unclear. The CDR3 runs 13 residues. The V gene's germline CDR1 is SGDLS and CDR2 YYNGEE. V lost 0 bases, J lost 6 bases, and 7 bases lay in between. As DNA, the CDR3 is TGTGCCAGCAGCGTAGATATGGGTCAGCCCCAGCATTTT. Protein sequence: CASSVDMGQPQHF.

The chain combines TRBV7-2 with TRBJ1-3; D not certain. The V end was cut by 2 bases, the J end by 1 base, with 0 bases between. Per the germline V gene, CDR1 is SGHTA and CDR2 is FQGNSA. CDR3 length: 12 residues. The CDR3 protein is CASSLSGNTIYF. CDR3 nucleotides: TGTGCCAGCAGCTTATCTGGAAACACCATATATTTT.

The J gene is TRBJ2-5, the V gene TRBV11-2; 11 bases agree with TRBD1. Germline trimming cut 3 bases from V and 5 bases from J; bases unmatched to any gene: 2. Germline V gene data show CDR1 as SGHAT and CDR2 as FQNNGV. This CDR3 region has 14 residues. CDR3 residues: CASSLGTGGETQYF. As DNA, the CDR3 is TGTGCCAGCAGCTTGGGGACAGGGGGTGAGACCCAGTACTTC.

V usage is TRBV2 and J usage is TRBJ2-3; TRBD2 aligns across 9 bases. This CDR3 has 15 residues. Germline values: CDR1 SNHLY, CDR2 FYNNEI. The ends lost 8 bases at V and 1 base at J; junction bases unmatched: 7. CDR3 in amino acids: CASSPRTSGTDTQYF. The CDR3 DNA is TGTGCCAGCTCTCCGAGGACTAGCGGCACAGATACGCAGTATTTT.